Listed here are 17 T cell receptor beta chains from one sample, sequenced in a study of cytomegalovirus exposure and HLA in healthy donors. The PCR was carried out with 60 Vbeta primers and 13 Jbeta primers. Data came from immunoSEQ multiplex PCR; TCRdb stores just in-frame clones and leaves some out. This table has about 140,000 clones, around 80% appearing once. The material sequenced was PBMCs. These receptor sequences come from a female donor in good health and CMV-seronegative.

This chain uses TRBV4-1 with TRBJ1-3, with a weak D call TRBD1 (5 bases). The CDR3 contains 15 residues. Trimming removed 5 bases at V and 3 bases at J, with 14 bases between. Germline CDR1 MGHRA, CDR2 YSYEKL. CDR3 residues: CASSFLRGFGNTIYF. The CDR3 nucleotides are TGCGCCAGCAGCTTTCTTAGGGGCTTTGGAAACACCATATATTTT.

The rearrangement uses TRBV7-8 and TRBJ2-7, with 7 bases matching TRBD2. The CDR3 is 15 residues long. The germline V gene has CDR1 SGHVS and CDR2 FQNEAQ. The J segment lost 2 bases and the V segment lost 1 base, leaving 5 bases of the junction unmatched. For the CDR3, the DNA is TGTGCCAGCAGCTTAGAGCTAGCGGCCGCCTACGAGCAGTACTTC. This gives the protein CASSLELAAAYEQYF.

In DNA form, the CDR3 reads TGTGCCAGCAGTGAATACCCCGGGACAGGGAACACCGGGGAGCTGTTTTTT. Translation gives CASSEYPGTGNTGELFF. The chain recombines TRBV6-1 with TRBJ2-2, with TRBD1 identical over 8 bases. The J segment lost 1 base and the V segment lost 2 bases, leaving 6 bases of the junction unmatched. Germline assignment: CDR1 MNHNS and CDR2 SASEGT. This CDR3 spans 17 amino acids.

In DNA form, the CDR3 reads TGTGCCTGGAGTCCGACAGGGAATCAGCCCCAGCATTTT. Residues: CAWSPTGNQPQHF. The chain recombines TRBV30 with TRBJ1-5, with 7 positions matching TRBD1. This CDR3 has 13 amino acids. Germline V CDR1 and CDR2: GTSNPN, SVGIG (reference sequence). With V trimmed by 2 bases and J by 4 bases, 2 bases remained unmatched.

This rearrangement joins TRBV7-3 to TRBJ2-3; 8 bases align to TRBD1. The CDR3 has 14 residues. Germline V gene lookup returns CDR1 SGHTA and CDR2 FQGTGA. V trimming: 8 bases; J trimming: 3 bases; junction bases outside the gene matches: 7. CDR3 sequence reads: CASGAGGRTDTQYF. The CDR3 DNA reads as TGTGCCAGCGGAGCAGGGGGCAGGACAGATACGCAGTATTTT. The full variable domain, in which reference TRBV7-3 and TRBJ2-3 provide the parts outside the CDR3, is GAGVSQTPSNKVTEKGKYVELRCDPISGHTALYWYRQSLGQGPEFLIYFQGTGAADDSGLPNDRFFAVRPEGSVSTLKIQRTERGDSAVYLCASGAGGRTDTQYFGPGTRLTVL.

V gene TRBV5-1 combines with J gene TRBJ2-7, with 9 bases fitting TRBD1. V shed 0 bases, J shed 2 bases, and the junction held 3 bases outside the gene matches. The CDR3 length is 15 residues. CDR1 is SGHRS and CDR2 is YFSETQ in the germline V gene. The CDR3 bases are TGCGCCAGCAGCTTGGGGGACAGGGTTGCCTACGAGCAGTACTTC. It specifies CASSLGDRVAYEQYF.

This clone was counted between two and nine times. The gene calls are TRBV7-9 and TRBJ2-1, with TRBD2 identical over 11 bases. Germline CDR1 and CDR2: SEHNR and FQNEAQ (reference sequence). V was clipped by 1 base and J by 14 bases; unmatched bases: 7. The CDR3 length is 14 residues. DNA of the CDR3: TGTGCCAGCAGCTTAGACCTAGCGGGGGGCCTTAAGTTCTTC. This sequence encodes CASSLDLAGGLKFF.

The chain recombines TRBV7-2 with TRBJ2-3; TRBD2 might be the D (6 bases). The CDR3 is 15 amino acids. The V and J ends lost 8 bases and 2 bases respectively, with 17 bases between them. Looked up from germline, CDR1 is SGHTA and CDR2 is FQGNSA. In DNA, the CDR3 is TGTGCCAGCTCCACCACCGCGGGGAACACAGATACGCAGTATTTT. Translation gives CASSTTAGNTDTQYF.

The V call is TRBV2, the J call TRBJ2-1; a weak D match, TRBD2 (5 bases). CDR1 and CDR2 (germline): SNHLY, FYNNEI. V was clipped by 4 bases and J by 6 bases, with 10 bases between them. The length of the CDR3 is 13 residues. The CDR3 protein is CASSVGAFNEQFF. CDR3 DNA: TGTGCCAGCAGTGTGGGAGCGTTCAATGAGCAGTTCTTC. The full variable domain, rest sourced from reference TRBV2 and TRBJ2-1, is EPEVTQTPSHQVTQMGQEVILRCVPISNHLYFYWYRQILGQKVEFLVSFYNNEISEKSEIFDDQFSVERPDGSNFTLKIRSTKLEDSAMYFCASSVGAFNEQFFGPGTRLTVL.

In its sample, this clone was seen once. The V gene is TRBV30, the J gene TRBJ2-6, with no clear D. Germline CDR1 and CDR2: GTSNPN and SVGIG (reference sequence). The CDR3 totals 15 residues. Trimming left V 0 bases short and J 1 base short, with 7 bases between. The CDR3 loop reads CAWSVRASGANVLTF. Here the CDR3 DNA reads TGTGCCTGGAGTGTAAGAGCGTCTGGGGCCAACGTCCTGACTTTC.

The chain is built from TRBV28 and TRBJ1-1; D not certain. Germline V gene data show CDR1 as MDHEN and CDR2 as SYDVKM. This CDR3 comprises 13 residues. The V and J ends lost 3 bases and 1 base respectively, with 6 bases between them. In DNA, the CDR3 is TGTGCCAGCAGTTTGAGGCAGAACACTGAAGCTTTCTTT. Translated: CASSLRQNTEAFF. The variable domain in full, with the rest retrieved from reference TRBV28 and TRBJ1-1, is DVKVTQSSRYLVKRTGEKVFLECVQDMDHENMFWYRQDPGLGLRLIYFSYDVKMKEKGDIPEGYSVSREKKERFSLILESASTNQTSMYLCASSLRQNTEAFFGQGTRLTVV.

The chain is built from TRBV5-4 and TRBJ2-1; a possible D gene is TRBD1 (6 bases). The germline CDR1 and CDR2 sequences are SGHNT and YYREEE (reference sequence). V was trimmed by 0 bases and J by 8 bases, leaving 9 bases between them. This CDR3 has 13 amino acids. DNA of the CDR3: TGTGCCAGCAGCTTGGGAGGGGGATATGAGCAGTTCTTC. Its protein product is CASSLGGGYEQFF. The variable domain in full, with the rest retrieved from reference TRBV5-4 and TRBJ2-1, is ETGVTQSPTHLIKTRGQQVTLRCSSQSGHNTVSWYQQALGQGPQFIFQYYREEENGRGNFPPRFSGLQFPNYSSELNVNALELDDSALYLCASSLGGGYEQFFGPGTRLTVL.

The CDR3 spells CASSLMATGTEAFF. CDR3 nucleotide sequence: TGTGCCAGCAGCCTGATGGCTACGGGCACTGAAGCTTTCTTT. The rearrangement links TRBV7-3 to TRBJ1-1; D ambiguous. The germline V gene has CDR1 SGHTA and CDR2 FQGTGA. V lost 5 bases, J lost 4 bases, and 14 bases lay in between. The CDR3 sequence is 14 residues long. Full variable domain (remainder filled in from reference TRBV7-3 and TRBJ1-1): GAGVSQTPSNKVTEKGKYVELRCDPISGHTALYWYRQSLGQGPEFLIYFQGTGAADDSGLPNDRFFAVRPEGSVSTLKIQRTERGDSAVYLCASSLMATGTEAFFGQGTRLTVV.

The rearrangement joins TRBV28 to TRBJ1-5, with 8 bases identical to TRBD1. From germline, CDR1 is MDHEN and CDR2 SYDVKM. The CDR3 is made up of 14 amino acids. The J segment lost 7 bases and the V segment lost 5 bases, leaving 7 bases of the junction unmatched. CDR3 loop: CASSLRTGLQPQHF. CDR3 nucleotide sequence: TGTGCCAGCAGTCTTCGGACAGGGCTACAGCCCCAGCATTTT.

This chain links TRBV6-1 with TRBJ1-5; 9 bases are a match to TRBD1. CDR1 MNHNS and CDR2 SASEGT come from the germline V gene. With 4 bases clipped from V and 6 bases from J, the junction kept 7 bases outside the gene matches. This CDR3 is built from 15 residues. The CDR3 spells CASSGTGQGGQPQHF. In DNA, the CDR3 is TGTGCCAGCAGTGGGACGGGACAGGGAGGTCAGCCCCAGCATTTT.

In regard to this clone: A read error may produce the germline difference seen at one junction end. The rearrangement uses TRBV6-1 and TRBJ1-2; no clear D. The CDR3 consists of 13 residues. The germline gives CDR1 MNHNS, CDR2 SASEGT. CDR3 nucleotides: TGTGCCACCGTAAAAGCAGAAAACTATGGCTACCCCTTC. This gives the protein CATVKAENYGYPF.

The chain joins TRBV7-2 to TRBJ2-3, with a possible D match to TRBD2 (6 bases). The V end lost 2 bases, the J end lost 1 base, and 13 bases lay between the germline ends. This CDR3 has 16 residues. The germline gives CDR1 SGHTA, CDR2 FQGNSA. The CDR3 sequence is CASSLQGGMGTDTQYF. CDR3 sequence (DNA): TGTGCCAGCAGCTTACAGGGCGGGATGGGCACAGATACGCAGTATTTT.